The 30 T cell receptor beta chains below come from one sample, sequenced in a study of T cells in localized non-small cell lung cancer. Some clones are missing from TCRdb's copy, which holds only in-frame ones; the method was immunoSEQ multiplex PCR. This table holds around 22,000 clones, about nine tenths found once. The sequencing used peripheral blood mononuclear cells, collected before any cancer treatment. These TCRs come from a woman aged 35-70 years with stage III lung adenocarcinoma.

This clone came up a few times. This CDR3 is CASSPLAGAYNEQFF. CDR3 DNA sequence: TGTGCCAGCAGTCCACTAGCGGGAGCCTACAATGAGCAGTTCTTC. V gene TRBV6-4 combines with J gene TRBJ2-1; 11 nucleotides align to TRBD2. The CDR3 has 15 residues. Germline lookup yields CDR1 MRHNA and CDR2 SNTAGT. The J segment lost 2 bases and the V segment lost 5 bases, leaving 2 bases of the junction unmatched.

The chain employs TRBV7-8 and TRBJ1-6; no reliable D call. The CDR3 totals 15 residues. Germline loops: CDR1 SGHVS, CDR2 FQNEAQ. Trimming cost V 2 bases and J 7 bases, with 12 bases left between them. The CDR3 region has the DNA TGTGCCAGCAGCTTAATCGGGCAGCAAAATTCACCCCTCCACTTT. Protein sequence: CASSLIGQQNSPLHF.

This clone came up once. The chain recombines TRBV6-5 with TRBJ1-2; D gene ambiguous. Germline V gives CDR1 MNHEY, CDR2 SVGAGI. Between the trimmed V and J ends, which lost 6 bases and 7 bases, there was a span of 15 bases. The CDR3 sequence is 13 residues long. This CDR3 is CASRPTLESGYTF. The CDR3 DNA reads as TGTGCCAGCAGGCCAACACTCGAGAGTGGCTACACCTTC.

As DNA, the CDR3 is TGCGCCAGCAGCCAACCGACAGGGGCGAACACTGAAGCTTTCTTT. This sequence encodes CASSQPTGANTEAFF. The chain couples TRBV4-1 to TRBJ1-1, with 8 bases fitting TRBD1. The length of the CDR3 is 15 residues. J gave up 1 base and V 2 bases, and 3 bases lay outside the gene matches. Germline CDR1 reads MGHRA; CDR2 reads YSYEKL.

The CDR3 DNA reads TGCGCCAGCAGCTCCACCCCACAGACAGGCGGCTATGGCTACACCTTC. The encoded protein is CASSSTPQTGGYGYTF. The gene calls are TRBV5-1 and TRBJ1-2; a possible D gene is TRBD1 (6 bases). Germline V CDR1 and CDR2: SGHRS, YFSETQ. The CDR3 length is 16 residues. V shed 3 bases and J shed 4 bases, with 19 bases lying between them. The whole variable domain, remainder taken from reference TRBV5-1 and TRBJ1-2, is KAGVTQTPRYLIKTRGQQVTLSCSPISGHRSVSWYQQTPGQGLQFLFEYFSETQRNKGNFPGRFSGRQFSNSRSEMNVSTLELGDSALYLCASSSTPQTGGYGYTFGSGTRLTVV.

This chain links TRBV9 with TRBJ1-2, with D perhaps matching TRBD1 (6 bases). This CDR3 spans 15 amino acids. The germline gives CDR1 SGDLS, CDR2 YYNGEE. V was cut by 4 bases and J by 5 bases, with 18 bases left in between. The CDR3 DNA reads TGTGCCAGCAGCCCCAGGGGCGGGGGTTCGTATGGCTACACCTTC. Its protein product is CASSPRGGGSYGYTF.

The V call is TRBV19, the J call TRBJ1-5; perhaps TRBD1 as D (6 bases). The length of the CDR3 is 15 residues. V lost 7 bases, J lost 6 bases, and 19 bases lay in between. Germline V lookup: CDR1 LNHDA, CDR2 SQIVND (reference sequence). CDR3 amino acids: CASTPTGPGGQPQHF. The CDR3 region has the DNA TGTGCCAGTACCCCGACAGGCCCGGGCGGTCAGCCCCAGCATTTT.

CDR3 protein: CASSYQGVGYGYTF. In DNA, the CDR3 is TGTGCCAGCAGTTACCAGGGAGTGGGCTATGGCTACACCTTC. This chain joins TRBV6-5 and TRBJ1-2; tentatively, D is TRBD1 (5 bases). CDR1 and CDR2 (germline): MNHEY, SVGAGI. This CDR3 is 14 amino acids long. V dropped 2 bases and J dropped 4 bases, with 11 bases sitting between them.

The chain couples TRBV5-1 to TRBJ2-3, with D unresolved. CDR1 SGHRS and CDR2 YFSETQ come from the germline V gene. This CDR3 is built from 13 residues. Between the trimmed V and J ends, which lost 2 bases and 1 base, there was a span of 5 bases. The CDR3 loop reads CASSFKGTDTQYF. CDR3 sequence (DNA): TGCGCCAGCAGCTTTAAGGGCACAGATACGCAGTATTTT.

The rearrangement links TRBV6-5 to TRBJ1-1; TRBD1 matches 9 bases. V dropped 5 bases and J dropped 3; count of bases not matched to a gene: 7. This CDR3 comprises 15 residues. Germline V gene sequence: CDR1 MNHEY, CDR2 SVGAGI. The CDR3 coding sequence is TGTGCCAGCAGTGCGACAGGGGGGTTTGACACTGAAGCTTTCTTT. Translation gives CASSATGGFDTEAFF.

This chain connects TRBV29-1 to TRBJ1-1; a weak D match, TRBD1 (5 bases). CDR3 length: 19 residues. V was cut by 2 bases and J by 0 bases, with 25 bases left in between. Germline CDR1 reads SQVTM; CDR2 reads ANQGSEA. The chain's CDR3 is CSVEFRWQGFVGLNTEAFF. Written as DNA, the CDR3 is TGCAGCGTTGAATTTCGATGGCAGGGTTTTGTTGGGTTGAACACTGAAGCTTTCTTT.

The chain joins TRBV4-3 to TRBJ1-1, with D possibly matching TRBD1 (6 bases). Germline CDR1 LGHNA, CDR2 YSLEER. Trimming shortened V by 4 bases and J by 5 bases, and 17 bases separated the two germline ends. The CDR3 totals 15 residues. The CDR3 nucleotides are TGCGCCAGCAGCCTCCGTTGGGGGGGGGCTACTGAAGCTTTCTTT. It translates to CASSLRWGGATEAFF.

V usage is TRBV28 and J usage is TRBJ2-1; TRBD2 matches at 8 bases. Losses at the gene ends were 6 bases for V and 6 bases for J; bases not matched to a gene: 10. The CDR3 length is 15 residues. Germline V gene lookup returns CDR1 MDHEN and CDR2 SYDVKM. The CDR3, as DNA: TGTGCCAGCAGCCCCCCCGGGACTAGGGTCAATGAGCAGTTCTTC. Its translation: CASSPPGTRVNEQFF.

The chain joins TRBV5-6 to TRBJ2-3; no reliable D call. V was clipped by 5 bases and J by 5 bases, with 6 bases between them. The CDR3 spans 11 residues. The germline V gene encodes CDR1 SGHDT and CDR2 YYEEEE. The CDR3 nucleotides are TGTGCCAGCAGGGCGCAAGATACGCAGTATTTT. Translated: CASRAQDTQYF.

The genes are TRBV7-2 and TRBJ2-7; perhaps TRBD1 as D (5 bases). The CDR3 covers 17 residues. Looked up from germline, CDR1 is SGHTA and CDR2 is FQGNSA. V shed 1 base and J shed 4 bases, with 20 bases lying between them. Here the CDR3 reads CASSLGTPGLGMYEQYF. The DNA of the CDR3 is TGTGCCAGCAGCTTAGGGACACCCGGTCTAGGGATGTACGAGCAGTACTTC.

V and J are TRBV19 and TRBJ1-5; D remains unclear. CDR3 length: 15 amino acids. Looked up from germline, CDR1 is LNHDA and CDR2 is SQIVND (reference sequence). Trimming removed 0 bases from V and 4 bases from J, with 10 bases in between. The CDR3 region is CASSIDLRRNQPQHF. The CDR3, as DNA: TGTGCCAGTAGTATAGATCTGAGACGAAATCAGCCCCAGCATTTT.

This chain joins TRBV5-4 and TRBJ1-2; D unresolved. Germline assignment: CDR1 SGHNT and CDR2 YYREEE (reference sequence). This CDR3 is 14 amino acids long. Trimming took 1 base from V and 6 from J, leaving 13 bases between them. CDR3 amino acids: CASSLYRAGDGYTF. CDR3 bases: TGTGCCAGCAGCTTGTATAGGGCGGGTGATGGCTACACCTTC.

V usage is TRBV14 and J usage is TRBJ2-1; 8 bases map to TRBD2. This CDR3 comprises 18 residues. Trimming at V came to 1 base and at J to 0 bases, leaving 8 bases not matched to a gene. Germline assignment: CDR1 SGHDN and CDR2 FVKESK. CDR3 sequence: CASSQVPISGSSYNEQFF. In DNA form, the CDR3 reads TGTGCCAGCAGCCAAGTCCCGATCAGCGGGAGCTCCTACAATGAGCAGTTCTTC.

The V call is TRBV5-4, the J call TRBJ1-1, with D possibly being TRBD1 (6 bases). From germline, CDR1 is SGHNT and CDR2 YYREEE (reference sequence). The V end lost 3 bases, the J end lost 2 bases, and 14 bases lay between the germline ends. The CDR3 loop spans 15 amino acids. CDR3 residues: CASSWGDTGNTEAFF. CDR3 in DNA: TGTGCCAGCAGCTGGGGGGACACCGGAAACACTGAAGCTTTCTTT.

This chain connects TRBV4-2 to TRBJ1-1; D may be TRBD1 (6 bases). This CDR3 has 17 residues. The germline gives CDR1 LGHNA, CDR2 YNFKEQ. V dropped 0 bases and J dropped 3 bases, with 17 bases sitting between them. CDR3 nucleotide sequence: TGTGCCAGCAGCCAAGATGGGACCTCGACAGGTCACACTGAAGCTTTCTTT. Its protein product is CASSQDGTSTGHTEAFF.

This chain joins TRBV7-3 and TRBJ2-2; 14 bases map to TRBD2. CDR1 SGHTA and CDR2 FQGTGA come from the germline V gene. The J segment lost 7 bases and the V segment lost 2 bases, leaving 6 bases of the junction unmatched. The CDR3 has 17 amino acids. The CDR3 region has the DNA TGTGCCAGCAGCTTACGACTAGCGGGAGGGTGGATCGGGGAGCTGTTTTTT. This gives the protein CASSLRLAGGWIGELFF. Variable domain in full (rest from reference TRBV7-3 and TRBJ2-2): GAGVSQTPSNKVTEKGKYVELRCDPISGHTALYWYRQSLGQGPEFLIYFQGTGAADDSGLPNDRFFAVRPEGSVSTLKIQRTERGDSAVYLCASSLRLAGGWIGELFFGEGSRLTVL.

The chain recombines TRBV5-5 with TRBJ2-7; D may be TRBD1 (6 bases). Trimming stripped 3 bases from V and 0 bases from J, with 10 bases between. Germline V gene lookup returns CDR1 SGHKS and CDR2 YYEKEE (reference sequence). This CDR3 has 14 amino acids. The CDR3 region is CASSSGDNSYEQYF. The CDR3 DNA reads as TGTGCCAGCAGCTCCGGGGACAACTCCTACGAGCAGTACTTC.

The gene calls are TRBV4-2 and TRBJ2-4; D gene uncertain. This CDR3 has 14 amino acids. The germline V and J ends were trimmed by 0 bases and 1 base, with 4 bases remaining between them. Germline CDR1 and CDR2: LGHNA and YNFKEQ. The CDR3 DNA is TGTGCCAGCAGCCAAGACAGGGCCAAAAACATTCAGTACTTC. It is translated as CASSQDRAKNIQYF.

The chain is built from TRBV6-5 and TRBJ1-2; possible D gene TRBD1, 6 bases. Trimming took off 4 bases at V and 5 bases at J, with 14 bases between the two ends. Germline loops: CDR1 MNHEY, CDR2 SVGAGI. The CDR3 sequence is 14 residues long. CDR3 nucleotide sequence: TGTGCCAGCAGTTTGGACAGAGGAGGGTATGGCTACACCTTC. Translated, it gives CASSLDRGGYGYTF.

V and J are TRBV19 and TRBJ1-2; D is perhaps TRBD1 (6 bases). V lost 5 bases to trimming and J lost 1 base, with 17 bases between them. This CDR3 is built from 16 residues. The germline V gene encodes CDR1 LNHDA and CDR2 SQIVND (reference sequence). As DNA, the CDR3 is TGTGCCAGTAGTTCCGGCCGGGGGGCCCTTAACTATGGCTACACCTTC. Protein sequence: CASSSGRGALNYGYTF.

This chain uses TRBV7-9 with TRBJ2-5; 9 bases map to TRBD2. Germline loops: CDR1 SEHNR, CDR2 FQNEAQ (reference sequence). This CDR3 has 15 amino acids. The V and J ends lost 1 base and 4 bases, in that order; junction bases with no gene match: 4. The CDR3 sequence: CASSLVAGVPETQYF. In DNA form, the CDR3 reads TGTGCCAGCAGCTTAGTAGCGGGAGTCCCAGAGACCCAGTACTTC.

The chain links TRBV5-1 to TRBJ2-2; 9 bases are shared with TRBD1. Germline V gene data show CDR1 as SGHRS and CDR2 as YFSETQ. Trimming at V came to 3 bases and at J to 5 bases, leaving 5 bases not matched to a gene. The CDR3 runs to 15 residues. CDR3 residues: CASSSGQGRTGELFF. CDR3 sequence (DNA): TGCGCCAGCAGCTCGGGACAGGGACGGACCGGGGAGCTGTTTTTT.

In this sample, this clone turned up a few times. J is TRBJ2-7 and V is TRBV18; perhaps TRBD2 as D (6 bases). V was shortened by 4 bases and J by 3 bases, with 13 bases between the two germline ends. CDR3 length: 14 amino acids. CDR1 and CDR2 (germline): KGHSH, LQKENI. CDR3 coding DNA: TGTGCCAGCTCACGGGCTCCGGGAGACTACGAGCAGTACTTC. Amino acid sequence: CASSRAPGDYEQYF.

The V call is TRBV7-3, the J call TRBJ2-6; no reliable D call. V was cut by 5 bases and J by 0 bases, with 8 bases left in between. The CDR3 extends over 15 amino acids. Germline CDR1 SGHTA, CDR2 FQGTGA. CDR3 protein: CASSPEASGANVLTF. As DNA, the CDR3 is TGTGCCAGCAGCCCAGAGGCCTCTGGGGCCAACGTCCTGACTTTC. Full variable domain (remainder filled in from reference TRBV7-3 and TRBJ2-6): GAGVSQTPSNKVTEKGKYVELRCDPISGHTALYWYRQSLGQGPEFLIYFQGTGAADDSGLPNDRFFAVRPEGSVSTLKIQRTERGDSAVYLCASSPEASGANVLTFGAGSRLTVL.

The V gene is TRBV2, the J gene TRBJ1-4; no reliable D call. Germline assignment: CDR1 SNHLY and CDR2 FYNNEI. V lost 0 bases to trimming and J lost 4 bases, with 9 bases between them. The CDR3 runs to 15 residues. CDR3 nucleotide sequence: TGTGCCAGCAGTGAAGCCGGCAGGTTTAATGAAAAACTGTTTTTT. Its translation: CASSEAGRFNEKLFF. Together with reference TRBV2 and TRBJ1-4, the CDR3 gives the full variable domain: EPEVTQTPSHQVTQMGQEVILRCVPISNHLYFYWYRQILGQKVEFLVSFYNNEISEKSEIFDDQFSVERPDGSNFTLKIRSTKLEDSAMYFCASSEAGRFNEKLFFGSGTQLSVL.